This T cell receptor beta chain derives from a study of cytomegalovirus exposure and HLA in healthy donors. V was pared by 3 bases and J by 6 bases, with 11 bases between. CDR3 length: 13 residues. Germline V gene sequence: CDR1 LNHDA, CDR2 SQIVND (reference sequence). Notes on this clone: Its target is not known.

Study outcomes and limitations: Association with HLA alleles at 0.05 false discovery rate was found for some 18,000 TCR beta sequences in a later analysis. Roughly uniform depth of sequencing across donors was assumed in presence/absence analyses. Overall, approximately 150 TCR beta chains were annotated as cytomegalovirus-associated.

PCR was performed using 60 Vbeta and 13 Jbeta primers. Libraries were prepared by immunoSEQ multiplex PCR; TCRdb keeps only in-frame clonotypes and omits some of them. Its listing shows about 83,000 clones. The donors were healthy bone marrow donors. Sequenced material: PBMCs. This TCR was sampled from a man in his late teens or twenties in good health and CMV-seropositive. The chain combines TRBV19 with TRBJ1-1, with a tentative D call TRBD1 (5 bases). For the CDR3, the DNA is TGTGCCAGTAGTATGCGGCAGGGTGCTGAAGCTTTCTTT. Protein sequence: CASSMRQGAEAFF.